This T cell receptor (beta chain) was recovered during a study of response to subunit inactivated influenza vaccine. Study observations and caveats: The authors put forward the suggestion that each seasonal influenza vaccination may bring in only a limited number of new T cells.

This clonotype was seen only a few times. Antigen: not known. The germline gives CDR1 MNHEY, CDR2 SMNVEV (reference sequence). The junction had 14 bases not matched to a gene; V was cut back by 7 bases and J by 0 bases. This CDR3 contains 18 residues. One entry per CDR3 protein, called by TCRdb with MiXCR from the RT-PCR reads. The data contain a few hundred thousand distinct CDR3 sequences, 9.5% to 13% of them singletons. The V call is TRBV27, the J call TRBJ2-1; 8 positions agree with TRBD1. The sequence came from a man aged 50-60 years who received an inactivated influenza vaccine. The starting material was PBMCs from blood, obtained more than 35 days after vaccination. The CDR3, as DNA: TGTGCCAGCACCCCCGGGACAGGAGCGCGTGGCTCCTACAATGAGCAGTTCTTC. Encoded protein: CASTPGTGARGSYNEQFF.